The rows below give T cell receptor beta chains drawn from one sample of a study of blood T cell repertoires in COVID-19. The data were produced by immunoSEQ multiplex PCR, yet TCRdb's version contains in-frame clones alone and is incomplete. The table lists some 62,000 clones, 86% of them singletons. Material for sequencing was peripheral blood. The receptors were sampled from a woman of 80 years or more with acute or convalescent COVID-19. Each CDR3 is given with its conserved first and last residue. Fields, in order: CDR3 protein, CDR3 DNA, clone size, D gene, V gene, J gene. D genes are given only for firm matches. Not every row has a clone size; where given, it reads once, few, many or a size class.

CDR3: CASSLGGVTAQETQYF
DNA: TGTGCCAGCAGCTTAGGGGGGGTAACGGCCCAAGAGACCCAGTACTTC
size: .
D: .
V: TRBV7-7
J: TRBJ2-5

CDR3: CASSLPQGSGANVLTF
DNA: TGCGCCAGCAGCTTACCCCAGGGGTCTGGGGCCAACGTCCTGACTTTC
size: .
D: .
V: TRBV5-1
J: TRBJ2-6

CDR3: CASSRLQDTQYF
DNA: TGTGCCAGCAGCCGACTCCAAGATACGCAGTATTTT
size: .
D: .
V: TRBV5-5
J: TRBJ2-3

CDR3: CASRSRGAETQYF
DNA: TGTGCCAGCAGGAGCAGGGGGGCAGAGACCCAGTACTTC
size: once
D: .
V: TRBV27
J: TRBJ2-5

CDR3: CASSQAGTGHSSPLHF
DNA: TGTGCCAGCAGCCAGGCCGGGACAGGGCACTCATCACCCCTCCACTTT
size: .
D: TRBD1
V: TRBV14
J: TRBJ1-6

CDR3: CASSYLTSSEGYEQYF
DNA: TGCGCCAGCAGCTACCTAACCTCTAGCGAAGGCTACGAGCAGTACTTC
size: .
D: .
V: TRBV5-1
J: TRBJ2-7

CDR3: CASSPERTVTYGYTF
DNA: TGTGCCAGCAGCCCAGAGAGGACAGTTACCTATGGCTACACCTTC
size: .
D: .
V: TRBV7-2
J: TRBJ1-2

CDR3: CASSLALNTGELFF
DNA: TGTGCCAGCAGCTTGGCCCTTAACACCGGGGAGCTGTTTTTT
size: .
D: .
V: TRBV5-4
J: TRBJ2-2

CDR3: CASSLAPGFYGYTF
DNA: TGTGCCAGCAGCTTGGCCCCAGGGTTCTATGGCTACACCTTC
size: .
D: .
V: TRBV5-5
J: TRBJ1-2

CDR3: CAWGQGGVEAFF
DNA: TGTGCCTGGGGACAGGGGGGAGTTGAAGCTTTCTTT
size: .
D: TRBD1
V: TRBV30
J: TRBJ1-1

CDR3: CATGTSPYNEQFF
DNA: TGTGCCACCGGGACTAGTCCTTACAATGAGCAGTTCTTC
size: few
D: TRBD2
V: TRBV2
J: TRBJ2-1

CDR3: CASSESGTPSTGELFF
DNA: TGTGCCAGCAGTGAATCCGGGACTCCCAGCACCGGGGAGCTGTTTTTT
size: .
D: .
V: TRBV6-1
J: TRBJ2-2

CDR3: CASSTLWFLAASTDTQYF
DNA: TGTGCCAGCAGCACCTTGTGGTTTCTAGCGGCTAGCACAGATACGCAGTATTTT
size: few
D: TRBD2
V: TRBV5-6
J: TRBJ2-3

CDR3: CATSESGRASNEQFF
DNA: TGTGCCACCTCCGAAAGCGGGAGGGCCAGTAATGAGCAGTTCTTC
size: .
D: TRBD2
V: TRBV19
J: TRBJ2-1

CDR3: CASSAGEGETQYF
DNA: TGTGCCAGCAGCGCTGGGGAGGGAGAGACCCAGTACTTC
size: .
D: TRBD2
V: TRBV9
J: TRBJ2-5

CDR3: CASSESLGVAGVNNEQFF
DNA: TGCGCCAGCAGTGAGTCTCTAGGGGTAGCGGGAGTAAACAATGAGCAGTTCTTC
size: .
D: TRBD2
V: TRBV10-1
J: TRBJ2-1

CDR3: CASQRGLGGEQFF
DNA: TGTGCCAGCCAACGGGGGTTGGGGGGTGAGCAGTTCTTC
size: .
D: .
V: TRBV6-5
J: TRBJ2-1

CDR3: CASSLGRATNEKLFF
DNA: TGCGCCAGCAGCTTGGGCCGGGCAACTAATGAAAAACTGTTTTTT
size: .
D: .
V: TRBV5-1
J: TRBJ1-4

CDR3: CASSLQGWNTEAFF
DNA: TGTGCCAGCAGCCTACAGGGGTGGAACACTGAAGCTTTCTTT
size: .
D: TRBD1
V: TRBV7-8
J: TRBJ1-1

CDR3: CASSPDSDYGYTF
DNA: TGTGCCAGCAGTCCTGACAGCGACTATGGCTACACCTTC
size: once
D: .
V: TRBV5-4
J: TRBJ1-2

CDR3: CASSEWGRASGGNEQFF
DNA: TGTGCCAGCAGTGAATGGGGGAGGGCTAGCGGAGGGAATGAGCAGTTCTTC
size: .
D: TRBD2
V: TRBV2
J: TRBJ2-1

CDR3: CATSRQGRDQPQHF
DNA: TGTGCCACCAGCAGACAGGGGAGGGATCAGCCCCAGCATTTT
size: .
D: .
V: TRBV15
J: TRBJ1-5

CDR3: CTHTTEGNTIYF
DNA: TGCACCCACACAACGGAGGGAAACACCATATATTTT
size: .
D: .
V: TRBV1
J: TRBJ1-3

CDR3: CASSMDRGRETQYF
DNA: TGTGCCAGTAGTATGGACAGGGGGCGGGAGACCCAGTACTTC
size: .
D: TRBD1
V: TRBV19
J: TRBJ2-5

CDR3: CASSQDPGGNTEAFF
DNA: TGCGCCAGCAGCCAAGATCCCGGGGGGAACACTGAAGCTTTCTTT
size: .
D: .
V: TRBV4-3
J: TRBJ1-1

CDR3: CASSPREQGGLGTEAFF
DNA: TGTGCCAGCTCACCACGGGAACAGGGCGGGTTGGGCACTGAAGCTTTCTTT
size: .
D: .
V: TRBV18
J: TRBJ1-1

CDR3: CASSEAFGGLGGNTIYF
DNA: TGTGCCAGCAGTGAAGCGTTCGGGGGGTTGGGCGGAAACACCATATATTTT
size: .
D: .
V: TRBV6-1
J: TRBJ1-3

CDR3: CASSQHLAGGPSTDTQYF
DNA: TGTGCCAGCAGCCAACACCTAGCGGGGGGGCCGAGCACAGATACGCAGTATTTT
size: .
D: TRBD2
V: TRBV7-3
J: TRBJ2-3

CDR3: CASSPEAAEYGYTF
DNA: TGTGCCAGCTCACCAGAGGCAGCAGAATATGGCTACACCTTC
size: few
D: .
V: TRBV18
J: TRBJ1-2

CDR3: CASSLNYDEQYF
DNA: TGTGCCAGCAGCTTAAACTATGACGAGCAGTACTTC
size: .
D: .
V: TRBV7-9
J: TRBJ2-7

CDR3: CASSGSNRNEQYF
DNA: TGTGCCAGTAGCGGGTCTAATCGCAACGAGCAGTACTTC
size: once
D: .
V: TRBV19
J: TRBJ2-7

CDR3: CASSQELAGGQGTDTQYF
DNA: TGTGCCAGCAGCCAAGAACTAGCGGGGGGGCAAGGCACAGATACGCAGTATTTT
size: .
D: TRBD2
V: TRBV4-2
J: TRBJ2-3

CDR3: CASSIGQGIDTQYF
DNA: TGCGCCAGCAGCATAGGACAGGGGATAGATACGCAGTATTTT
size: .
D: TRBD1
V: TRBV5-1
J: TRBJ2-3

CDR3: CASSQELLRYGYTF
DNA: TGTGCCAGCAGCCAAGAACTCTTACGCTATGGCTACACCTTC
size: .
D: .
V: TRBV4-2
J: TRBJ1-2

CDR3: CASSPFSRNTEAFF
DNA: TGTGCCAGCTCACCATTTTCTAGGAACACTGAAGCTTTCTTT
size: .
D: .
V: TRBV18
J: TRBJ1-1

CDR3: CASSTGGSGYGYTF
DNA: TGTGCCAGTAGTACTGGGGGCTCGGGCTATGGCTACACCTTC
size: .
D: .
V: TRBV19
J: TRBJ1-2

CDR3: CASSGRDGLHEQYF
DNA: TGTGCCAGCAGCGGGAGGGACGGGCTTCACGAGCAGTACTTC
size: .
D: TRBD2
V: TRBV5-4
J: TRBJ2-7

CDR3: CASSPETERQGLGYTF
DNA: TGTGCCAGCTCACCCGAGACAGAAAGACAGGGGCTTGGCTACACCTTC
size: .
D: TRBD1
V: TRBV18
J: TRBJ1-2

CDR3: CASSPGNTIYF
DNA: TGTGCCAGCAGCCCAGGAAACACCATATATTTT
size: .
D: .
V: TRBV16
J: TRBJ1-3

CDR3: CASSVNGLTWETQYF
DNA: TGTGCCAGCAGCGTAAACGGGTTAACGTGGGAGACCCAGTACTTC
size: .
D: .
V: TRBV5-4
J: TRBJ2-5

CDR3: CASSQAGGGTYNEQFF
DNA: TGTGCCAGCAGCCAAGCTGGGGGAGGCACCTACAATGAGCAGTTCTTC
size: .
D: .
V: TRBV4-2
J: TRBJ2-1

CDR3: CASRNTGAVEDTQYF
DNA: TGCGCCAGCAGAAATACAGGGGCGGTAGAGGATACGCAGTATTTT
size: .
D: TRBD1
V: TRBV5-1
J: TRBJ2-3

CDR3: CASSLVGSVNEQFF
DNA: TGTGCCAGCAGCTTAGTTGGAAGCGTCAATGAGCAGTTCTTC
size: .
D: .
V: TRBV11-2
J: TRBJ2-1

CDR3: CAWSVDIMNTEAFF
DNA: TGTGCCTGGAGTGTAGACATCATGAACACTGAAGCTTTCTTT
size: .
D: .
V: TRBV30
J: TRBJ1-1

CDR3: CASSLVYRGTEAFF
DNA: TGTGCCAGCAGCTTAGTGTATAGGGGTACCGAAGCTTTCTTT
size: once
D: .
V: TRBV11-2
J: TRBJ1-1

CDR3: CASSGEDLRTNYGYTF
DNA: TGTGCCAGCAGTGGGGAGGATCTCCGAACTAACTATGGCTACACCTTC
size: .
D: .
V: TRBV25-1
J: TRBJ1-2

CDR3: CASSPSVVQGGGNTIYF
DNA: TGTGCCAGCTCACCAAGTGTCGTACAGGGTGGAGGAAACACCATATATTTT
size: .
D: .
V: TRBV18
J: TRBJ1-3

CDR3: CATRRTGANTEAFF
DNA: TGTGCCACCCGCCGGACAGGGGCAAACACTGAAGCTTTCTTT
size: .
D: TRBD1
V: TRBV24-1
J: TRBJ1-1

CDR3: CASSPGLADYNEQFF
DNA: TGCGCCAGCAGCCCGGGACTAGCGGACTACAATGAGCAGTTCTTC
size: .
D: TRBD2
V: TRBV5-1
J: TRBJ2-1

CDR3: CASTGGAIGELFF
DNA: TGTGCCAGCACCGGGGGGGCCATCGGGGAGCTGTTTTTT
size: .
D: TRBD2
V: TRBV12-3/TRBV12-4
J: TRBJ2-2

CDR3: CASRPPGVNTGELFF
DNA: TGTGCCAGCAGACCCCCGGGGGTGAACACCGGGGAGCTGTTTTTT
size: .
D: .
V: TRBV7-3
J: TRBJ2-2

CDR3: CASSLDRGVGANVLTF
DNA: TGTGCCAGCAGCTTAGACAGGGGAGTTGGGGCCAACGTCCTGACTTTC
size: .
D: TRBD1
V: TRBV7-2
J: TRBJ2-6

CDR3: CASSAVRNEQFF
DNA: TGTGCCAGCAGCGCGGTTCGGAATGAGCAGTTCTTC
size: .
D: .
V: TRBV28
J: TRBJ2-1

CDR3: CASSLAASYPYGYTF
DNA: TGCGCCAGCAGCTTGGCTGCCTCCTATCCCTATGGCTACACCTTC
size: .
D: .
V: TRBV5-1
J: TRBJ1-2

CDR3: CASSSDRAGANVLTF
DNA: TGTGCCAGCAGCTCCGACAGGGCCGGGGCCAACGTCCTGACTTTC
size: .
D: TRBD1
V: TRBV7-3
J: TRBJ2-6